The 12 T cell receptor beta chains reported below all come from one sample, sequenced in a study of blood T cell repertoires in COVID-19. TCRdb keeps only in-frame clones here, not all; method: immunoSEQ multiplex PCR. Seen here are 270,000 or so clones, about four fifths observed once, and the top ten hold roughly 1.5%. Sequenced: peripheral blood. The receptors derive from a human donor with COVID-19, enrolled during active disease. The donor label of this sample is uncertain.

The CDR3 here is CASSPAGQGAYEQYF. The DNA for the CDR3 is TGTGCCAGCAGCCCAGCAGGACAGGGAGCCTACGAGCAGTACTTC. V gene TRBV7-2 combines with J gene TRBJ2-7; 8 bases are a match to TRBD1. J lost 2 bases, V lost 5 bases, and 8 bases had no gene match. Germline CDR1 and CDR2: SGHTA and FQGNSA. This CDR3 spans 15 amino acids.

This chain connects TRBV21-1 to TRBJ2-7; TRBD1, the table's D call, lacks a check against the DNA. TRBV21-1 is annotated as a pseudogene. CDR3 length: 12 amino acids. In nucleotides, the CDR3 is TGTGCCAGCTACGGACAGACCTACGAGCAGTACTTC. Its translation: CASYGQTYEQYF.

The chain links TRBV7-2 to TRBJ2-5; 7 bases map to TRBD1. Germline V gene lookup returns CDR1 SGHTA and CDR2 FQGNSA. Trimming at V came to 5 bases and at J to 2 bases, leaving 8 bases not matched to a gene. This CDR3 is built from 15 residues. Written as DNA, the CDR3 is TGTGCCAGCAGCCCACATGGACAGGTACAAGAGACCCAGTACTTC. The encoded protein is CASSPHGQVQETQYF.

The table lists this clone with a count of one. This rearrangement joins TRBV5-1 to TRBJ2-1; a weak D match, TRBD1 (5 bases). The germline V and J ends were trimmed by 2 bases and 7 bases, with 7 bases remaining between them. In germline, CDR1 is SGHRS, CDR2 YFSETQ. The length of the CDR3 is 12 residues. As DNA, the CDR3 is TGCGCCAGCAGCTTAGGGGCAAATGAGCAGTTCTTC. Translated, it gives CASSLGANEQFF.

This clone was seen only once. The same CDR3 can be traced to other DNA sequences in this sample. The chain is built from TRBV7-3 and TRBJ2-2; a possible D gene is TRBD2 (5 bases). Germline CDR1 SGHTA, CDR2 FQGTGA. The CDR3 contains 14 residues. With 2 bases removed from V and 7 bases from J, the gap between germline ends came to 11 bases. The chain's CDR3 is CASSLGTGSGELFF. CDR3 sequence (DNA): TGTGCCAGCAGCTTAGGAACTGGGAGCGGGGAGCTGTTTTTT. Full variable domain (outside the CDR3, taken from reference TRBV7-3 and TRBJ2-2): GAGVSQTPSNKVTEKGKYVELRCDPISGHTALYWYRQSLGQGPEFLIYFQGTGAADDSGLPNDRFFAVRPEGSVSTLKIQRTERGDSAVYLCASSLGTGSGELFFGEGSRLTVL.

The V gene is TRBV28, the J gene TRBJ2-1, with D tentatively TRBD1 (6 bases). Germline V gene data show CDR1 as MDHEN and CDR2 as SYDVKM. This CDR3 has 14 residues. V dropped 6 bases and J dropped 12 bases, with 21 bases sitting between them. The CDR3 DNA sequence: TGTGCCAGCAGCCTATCACAGGGTATCTCGGGGCAGTTCTTC. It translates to CASSLSQGISGQFF.

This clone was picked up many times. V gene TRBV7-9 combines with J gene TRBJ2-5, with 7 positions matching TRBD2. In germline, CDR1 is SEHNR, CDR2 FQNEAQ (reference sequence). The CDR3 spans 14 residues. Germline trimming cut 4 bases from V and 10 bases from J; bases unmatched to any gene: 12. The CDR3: CASSSFEERGIQYF. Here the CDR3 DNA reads TGTGCCAGCAGCTCGTTCGAGGAGCGGGGTATCCAGTACTTC. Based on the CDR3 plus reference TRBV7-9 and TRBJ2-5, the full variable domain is DTGVSQNPRHKITKRGQNVTFRCDPISEHNRLYWYRQTLGQGPEFLTYFQNEAQLEKSRLLSDRFSAERPKGSFSTLEIQRTEQGDSAMYLCASSSFEERGIQYFGPGTRLLVL.

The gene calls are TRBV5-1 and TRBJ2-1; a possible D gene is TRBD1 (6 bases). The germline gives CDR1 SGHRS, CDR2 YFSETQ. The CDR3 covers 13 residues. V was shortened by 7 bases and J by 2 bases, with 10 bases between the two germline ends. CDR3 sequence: CASRQDAYNEQFF. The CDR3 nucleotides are TGCGCCAGCCGACAGGATGCCTACAATGAGCAGTTCTTC. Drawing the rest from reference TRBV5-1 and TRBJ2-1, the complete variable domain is KAGVTQTPRYLIKTRGQQVTLSCSPISGHRSVSWYQQTPGQGLQFLFEYFSETQRNKGNFPGRFSGRQFSNSRSEMNVSTLELGDSALYLCASRQDAYNEQFFGPGTRLTVL.

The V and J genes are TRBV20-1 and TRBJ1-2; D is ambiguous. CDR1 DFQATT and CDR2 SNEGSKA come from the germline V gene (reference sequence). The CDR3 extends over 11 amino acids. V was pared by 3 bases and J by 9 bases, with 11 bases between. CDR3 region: CSARGTGSYTF. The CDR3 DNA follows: TGCAGTGCTAGGGGTACCGGGAGCTACACCTTC.

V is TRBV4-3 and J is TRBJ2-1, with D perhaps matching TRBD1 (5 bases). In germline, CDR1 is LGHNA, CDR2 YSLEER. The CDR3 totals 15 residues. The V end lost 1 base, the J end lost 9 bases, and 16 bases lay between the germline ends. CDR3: CASSQGGMATGEQFF. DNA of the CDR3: TGCGCCAGCAGCCAAGGGGGCATGGCGACTGGTGAGCAGTTCTTC.

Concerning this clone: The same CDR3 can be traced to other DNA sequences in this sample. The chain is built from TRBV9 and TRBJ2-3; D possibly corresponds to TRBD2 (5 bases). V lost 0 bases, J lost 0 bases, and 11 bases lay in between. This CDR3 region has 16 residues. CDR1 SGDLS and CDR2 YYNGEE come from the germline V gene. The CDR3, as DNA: TGTGCCAGCAGCGTAGATGGAGGTACTAGCACAGATACGCAGTATTTT. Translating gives CASSVDGGTSTDTQYF.

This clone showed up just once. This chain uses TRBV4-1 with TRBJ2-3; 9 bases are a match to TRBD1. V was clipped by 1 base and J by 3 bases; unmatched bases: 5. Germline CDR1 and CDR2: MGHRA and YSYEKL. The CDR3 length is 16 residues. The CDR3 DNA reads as TGCGCCAGCAGCCAAGCCGGGACAGGGAGGACAGATACGCAGTATTTT. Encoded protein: CASSQAGTGRTDTQYF.